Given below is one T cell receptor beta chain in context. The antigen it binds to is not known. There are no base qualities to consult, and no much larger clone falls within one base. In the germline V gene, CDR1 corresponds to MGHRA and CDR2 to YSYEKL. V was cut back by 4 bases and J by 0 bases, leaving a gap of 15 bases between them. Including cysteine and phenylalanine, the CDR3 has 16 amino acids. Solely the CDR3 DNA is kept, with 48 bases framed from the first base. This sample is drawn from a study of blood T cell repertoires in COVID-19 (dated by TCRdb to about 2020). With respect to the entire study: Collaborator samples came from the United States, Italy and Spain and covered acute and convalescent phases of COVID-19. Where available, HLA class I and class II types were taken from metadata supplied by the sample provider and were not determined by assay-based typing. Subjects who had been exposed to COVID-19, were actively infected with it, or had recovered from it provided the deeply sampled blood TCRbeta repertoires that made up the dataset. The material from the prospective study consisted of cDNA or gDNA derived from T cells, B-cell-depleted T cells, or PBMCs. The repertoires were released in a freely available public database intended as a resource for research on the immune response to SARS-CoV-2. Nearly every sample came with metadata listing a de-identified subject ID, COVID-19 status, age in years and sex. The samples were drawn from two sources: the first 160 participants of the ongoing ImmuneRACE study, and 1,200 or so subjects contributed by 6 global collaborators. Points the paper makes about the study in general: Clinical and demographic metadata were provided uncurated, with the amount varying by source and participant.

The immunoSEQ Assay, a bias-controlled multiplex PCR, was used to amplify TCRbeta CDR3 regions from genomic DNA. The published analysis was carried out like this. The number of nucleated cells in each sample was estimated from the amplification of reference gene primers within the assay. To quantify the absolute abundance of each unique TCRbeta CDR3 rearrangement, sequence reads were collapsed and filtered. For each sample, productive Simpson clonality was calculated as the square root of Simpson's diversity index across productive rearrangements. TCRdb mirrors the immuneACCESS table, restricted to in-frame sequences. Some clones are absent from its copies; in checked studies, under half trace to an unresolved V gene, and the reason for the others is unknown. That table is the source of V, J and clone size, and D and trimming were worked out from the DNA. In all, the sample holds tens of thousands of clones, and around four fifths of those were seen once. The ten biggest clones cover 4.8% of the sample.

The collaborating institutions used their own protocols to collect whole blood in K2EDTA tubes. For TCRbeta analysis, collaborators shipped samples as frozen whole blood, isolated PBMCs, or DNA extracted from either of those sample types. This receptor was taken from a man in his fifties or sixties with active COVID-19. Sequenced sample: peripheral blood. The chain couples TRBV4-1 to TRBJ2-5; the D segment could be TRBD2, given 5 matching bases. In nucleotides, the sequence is TGCGCCAGCAGCCTCGGAAGAGGGAGTTACCAAGAGACCCAGTACTTC. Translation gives CASSLGRGSYQETQYF.